These T cell receptor beta chains were read from a single sample in a study of CD8 T cells in ankylosing spondylitis. Using its own MiXCR run on the 5' RACE reads, TCRdb lists one record per CDR3 protein. Of about 130,000 distinct CDR3 sequences listed, approximately 6.8% are singletons. The specimen sequenced was blood, either unsorted or a sorted T cell fraction (not recorded which). The source of these receptors is a male donor with ankylosing spondylitis or in good health (not recorded which). Both conserved end residues are part of each CDR3. A D gene is named only where the DNA matches it firmly. Not every row has a clone size; where given, it reads once, few, many or a size class.

j_gene | abundance | d_gene | v_gene | CDR3aa | CDR3nt
TRBJ2-1 | many | TRBD2 | TRBV20-1 | CSARAAGQYNEQFF | TGCAGTGCTAGAGCAGCGGGGCAATACAATGAGCAGTTCTTC
TRBJ2-3 | many | NA | TRBV11-2 | CASSLVALGTGMTDTQYF | TGTGCCAGCAGCTTAGTGGCTTTGGGGACGGGGATGACAGATACGCAGTATTTT
TRBJ1-1 | many | NA | TRBV7-2 | CASSFSPLMNTEAFF | TGTGCCAGCAGCTTTTCCCCACTGATGAACACTGAAGCTTTCTTT
TRBJ2-6 | many | NA | TRBV27 | CASSFWGSGANVLTF | TGTGCCAGCAGTTTTTGGGGCTCTGGGGCCAACGTCCTGACTTTC
TRBJ2-2 | NA | NA | TRBV10-2 | CASSLSYTGELFF | TGCGCCAGCAGTCTGTCTTACACCGGGGAGCTGTTTTTT
TRBJ2-2 | many | NA | TRBV9 | CASSVDRGAYTGELFF | TGTGCCAGCAGCGTAGATCGGGGAGCCTACACCGGGGAGCTGTTTTTT
TRBJ1-2 | many | NA | TRBV9 | CASSNTGPLEGYTF | TGTGCCAGCAGCAATACAGGCCCCCTAGAAGGCTACACCTTC
TRBJ2-3 | many | TRBD1 | TRBV30 | CAWSVWRGGPDTQYF | TGTGCCTGGAGTGTATGGAGAGGGGGCCCAGATACGCAGTATTTT
TRBJ1-1 | few | NA | TRBV11-3 | CASSFGTHGTEAFF | TGTGCCAGCAGCTTCGGCACCCACGGCACTGAAGCTTTCTTT
TRBJ2-5 | few | TRBD2 | TRBV7-8 | CASSLGGTSGRGETQYF | TGTGCCAGCAGCTTAGGCGGGACTAGCGGGAGGGGGGAGACCCAGTACTTC
TRBJ2-7 | many | TRBD1 | TRBV14 | CASSQTGTGKAYEQYF | TGTGCCAGCAGCCAAACTGGGACAGGGAAAGCCTACGAGCAGTACTTC
TRBJ1-3 | many | NA | TRBV12-3/TRBV12-4 | CASTIGERSGNTIYF | TGTGCCAGTACGATCGGAGAGAGGTCTGGAAACACCATATATTTT
TRBJ2-1 | many | NA | TRBV28 | CASDRTFYNEQFF | TGTGCCAGTGACAGAACCTTCTACAATGAGCAGTTCTTC
TRBJ2-3 | many | NA | TRBV28 | CASSPTSTDTQYF | TGTGCCAGCAGTCCGACTAGCACAGATACGCAGTATTTT
TRBJ2-1 | many | NA | TRBV20-1 | CSARMGGPYNEQFF | TGCAGTGCTAGGATGGGGGGCCCTTACAATGAGCAGTTCTTC
TRBJ1-1 | many | TRBD1 | TRBV10-3 | CAIHGTGALNTEAFF | TGTGCCATCCACGGGACAGGGGCTCTGAACACTGAAGCTTTCTTT
TRBJ2-7 | many | NA | TRBV28 | CASSPQYEQYF | TGTGCCAGCAGTCCCCAATACGAGCAGTACTTC
TRBJ1-2 | many | NA | TRBV25-1 | CASSESGILGYTF | TGTGCCAGCAGTGAGTCGGGCATCCTTGGCTACACCTTC
TRBJ2-1 | many | NA | TRBV5-1 | CASSLEDNYNEQFF | TGCGCCAGCAGCTTGGAGGACAATTACAATGAGCAGTTCTTC
TRBJ2-3 | many | NA | TRBV10-3 | CAISESRWGSTDTQYF | TGTGCCATCAGTGAGTCGCGGTGGGGTAGCACAGATACGCAGTATTTT
TRBJ1-1 | many | NA | TRBV12-3/TRBV12-4 | CASRTGRNTEAFF | TGTGCCAGCAGGACAGGACGGAACACTGAAGCTTTCTTT
TRBJ1-2 | many | TRBD1 | TRBV20-1 | CSARDSTGDLNYGYTF | TGCAGTGCTAGAGACTCGACAGGGGACCTCAACTATGGCTACACCTTC
TRBJ1-5 | many | NA | TRBV21-1 | CASLWRVDSFSNQPQHF | TGTGCCAGCCTCTGGCGGGTAGACAGTTTTAGCAATCAGCCCCAGCATTTT
TRBJ2-3 | many | NA | TRBV12-3/TRBV12-4 | CASSGGRDTQYF | TGTGCCAGCAGTGGGGGGAGAGATACGCAGTATTTT
TRBJ1-2 | many | NA | TRBV11-2 | CASSFAGLGYGYTF | TGTGCCAGCAGCTTCGCAGGGTTGGGCTATGGCTACACCTTC
TRBJ1-1 | NA | NA | TRBV11-2 | CASSFTGMGNTEAFF | TGTGCCAGCAGCTTCACAGGGATGGGGAACACTGAAGCTTTCTTT
TRBJ2-1 | many | TRBD2 | TRBV7-2 | CASSLERGGDNEQFF | TGTGCCAGCAGCCTCGAGCGGGGGGGAGACAATGAGCAGTTCTTC
TRBJ2-1 | many | TRBD1 | TRBV14 | CASSQSRWGQGNIEQFF | TGTGCCAGCAGCCAATCACGTTGGGGACAGGGGAATATTGAGCAGTTCTTC
TRBJ2-3 | many | TRBD2 | TRBV12-3/TRBV12-4 | CASSKSGSADTQYF | TGTGCCAGCAGCAAAAGCGGGAGCGCAGATACGCAGTATTTT
TRBJ1-5 | many | NA | TRBV7-8 | CASSSWGDSNQPQHF | TGTGCCAGCAGTTCATGGGGGGATAGCAATCAGCCCCAGCATTTT
TRBJ2-7 | many | TRBD1 | TRBV5-1 | CASSLTGDTYEQYF | TGCGCCAGCAGCTTGACAGGGGACACCTACGAGCAGTACTTC
TRBJ2-5 | many | TRBD2 | TRBV20-1 | CSARGLAAQETQYF | TGCAGTGCTAGGGGACTAGCGGCCCAAGAGACCCAGTACTTC
TRBJ2-1 | few | TRBD2 | TRBV20-1 | CSARDGLAGGPVAGNEQFF | TGCAGTGCTAGAGATGGGCTAGCGGGGGGGCCTGTCGCGGGGAATGAGCAGTTCTTC
TRBJ2-7 | many | NA | TRBV5-5 | CASSLELEQYF | TGTGCCAGCAGCTTGGAGTTAGAGCAGTACTTC
TRBJ2-7 | many | NA | TRBV20-1 | CSASFWKTGTGIYGEQYF | TGCAGTGCTAGTTTTTGGAAAACCGGGACCGGGATTTATGGCGAGCAGTACTTC
TRBJ2-2 | many | TRBD2 | TRBV27 | CASSLWNGLAGGPRAGELFF | TGTGCCAGCAGTTTATGGAACGGGCTAGCGGGAGGGCCGAGAGCCGGGGAGCTGTTTTTT
TRBJ2-4 | many | NA | TRBV7-9 | CASSLGAGLAKNIQYF | TGTGCCAGCAGCTTAGGGGCAGGGCTAGCCAAAAACATTCAGTACTTC
TRBJ2-1 | many | TRBD1 | TRBV7-9 | CASSRRDSLYNEQFF | TGTGCCAGCAGCAGACGGGACAGCCTCTACAATGAGCAGTTCTTC
TRBJ2-2 | many | TRBD1 | TRBV20-1 | CSARDRFTGELFF | TGCAGTGCCAGGGACAGGTTTACCGGGGAGCTGTTTTTT
TRBJ2-7 | many | TRBD2 | TRBV13 | CASGSGGGREQYF | TGTGCCAGCGGGTCGGGAGGGGGTCGCGAGCAGTACTTC
TRBJ2-3 | many | TRBD2 | TRBV20-1 | CSARGTSGFRDTQYF | TGCAGTGCCCGGGGGACTAGCGGATTTAGGGATACGCAGTATTTT
TRBJ1-5 | NA | NA | TRBV5-5 | CASSLTQDQPQHF | TGTGCCAGCAGCTTGACTCAGGATCAGCCCCAGCATTTT
TRBJ1-2 | many | NA | TRBV20-1 | CSTGGKGVYGYTF | TGCAGTACAGGAGGGAAAGGAGTCTATGGCTACACCTTC
TRBJ1-4 | many | TRBD1 | TRBV25-1 | CASSPDRGIEKLFF | TGTGCCAGCAGTCCTGACAGGGGAATTGAAAAACTGTTTTTT
TRBJ2-3 | many | NA | TRBV7-9 | CASSPGVAQITQYF | TGTGCCAGCAGCCCCGGGGTCGCACAGATTACGCAGTATTTT
TRBJ2-7 | many | TRBD1 | TRBV5-1 | CASSGQVSYEQYF | TGCGCCAGCAGCGGACAGGTCTCCTACGAGCAGTACTTC
TRBJ2-5 | many | NA | TRBV10-3 | CASAGGPETQYF | TGTGCCAGCGCGGGCGGGCCAGAGACCCAGTACTTC
TRBJ2-3 | few | NA | TRBV20-1 | CSARAATTSTDTQYF | TGCAGTGCTAGAGCGGCCACAACTAGCACAGATACGCAGTATTTT
TRBJ2-1 | many | TRBD2 | TRBV7-8 | CASSFGRARSSYNEQFF | TGTGCCAGCAGCTTCGGGAGGGCCCGGAGCTCCTACAATGAGCAGTTCTTC
TRBJ2-1 | NA | TRBD2 | TRBV7-3 | CASSRLAGSSYNEQFF | TGTGCCAGCAGCAGACTAGCGGGGAGCTCCTACAATGAGCAGTTCTTC
TRBJ2-3 | many | NA | TRBV7-2 | CASSLRGDSTDTQYF | TGTGCCAGCAGCCTCCGTGGGGATAGCACAGATACGCAGTATTTT
TRBJ2-2 | many | NA | TRBV28 | CASSSQGGVGELFF | TGTGCCAGCAGCTCCCAGGGGGGAGTCGGGGAGCTGTTTTTT
TRBJ2-5 | many | TRBD2 | TRBV29-1 | CSFAGGEETQYF | TGCAGCTTCGCGGGGGGGGAAGAGACCCAGTACTTC
TRBJ2-3 | many | NA | TRBV20-1 | CSARSEGDTQYF | TGCAGTGCTAGAAGTGAGGGTGATACGCAGTATTTT
TRBJ2-1 | NA | TRBD2 | TRBV6-1 | CASSEASGGANEQFF | TGTGCCAGCAGTGAAGCCAGCGGGGGGGCCAATGAGCAGTTCTTC